This entry features one T cell receptor (beta chain) sequence. The record originates from a study of blood T cells in healthy people across ages. For the second PCR, which ran for about 7 to 11 cycles, a sample-barcoded 5' primer and a J-beta primer mix were used. Using its own MiXCR run on the 5' RACE reads, TCRdb lists one record per CDR3 protein. The sample lists some 800,000 distinct CDR3 sequences, roughly 25% occurring once. The germline CDR1 and CDR2 sequences are SGDLS and YYNGEE. The length of the CDR3 is 16 residues. The V gene lost 4 bases and the J gene lost 3 bases, with 20 bases spanning the gap. The sample was also reused in another study, on T cells of mothers and their children.

The specimen sequenced was blood. V and J are TRBV9 and TRBJ2-7; TRBD1 might be the D (6 bases). This clonotype originated in a boy between 10 and 17 years old in good health. In DNA, the CDR3 is TGTGCCAGCAGCTCACCCTCAGGGGCGCGAGTCTACGAGCAGTACTTC. Protein sequence: CASSSPSGARVYEQYF.